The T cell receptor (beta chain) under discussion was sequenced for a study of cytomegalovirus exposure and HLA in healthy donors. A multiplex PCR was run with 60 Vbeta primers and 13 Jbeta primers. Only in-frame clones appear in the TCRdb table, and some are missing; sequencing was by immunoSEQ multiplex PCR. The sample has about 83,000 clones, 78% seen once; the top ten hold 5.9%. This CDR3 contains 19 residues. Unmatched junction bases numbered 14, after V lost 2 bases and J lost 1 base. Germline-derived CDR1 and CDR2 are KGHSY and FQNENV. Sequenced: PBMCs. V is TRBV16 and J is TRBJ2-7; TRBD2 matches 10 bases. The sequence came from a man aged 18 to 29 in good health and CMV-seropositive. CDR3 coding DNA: TGTGCCAGCAGCCAAGGGACTAGCGAGACTCCGTACCCTTCCTACGAGCAGTACTTC. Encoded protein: CASSQGTSETPYPSYEQYF.